These 26 T cell receptor beta chains came from one sample sequenced in a study of control samples from healthy donors and cancer patients. Method: immunoSEQ multiplex PCR; TCRdb's copy keeps in-frame clones and lacks some. Here the sample spans about 49,000 clones, approximately 86% being singletons. Input material: PBMCs. The source is a woman between 45 and 65 years old with lung cancer.

V gene TRBV7-3 combines with J gene TRBJ2-3; D perhaps matches TRBD1 (6 bases). Trimming left V 4 bases short and J 1 base short, with 15 bases between. In germline, CDR1 is SGHTA, CDR2 FQGTGA. The CDR3 is 16 residues long. The CDR3 reads CASSSPPGHGTDTQYF. In DNA form, the CDR3 reads TGTGCCAGCAGCTCCCCTCCGGGACACGGCACAGATACGCAGTATTTT.

CDR3 sequence reads: CASSPTNVGGGTEAFF. Written as DNA, the CDR3 is TGTGCCAGCTCCCCAACTAACGTCGGAGGAGGCACTGAAGCTTTCTTT. This sequence joins TRBV18 and TRBJ1-1; D uncertain. V was cut by 6 bases and J by 4 bases, with 21 bases left in between. The CDR3 sequence is 16 residues long. Germline CDR1 KGHSH, CDR2 LQKENI.

The CDR3 DNA is TGTGCCAGCAGCTCCGGGACTACATACAATGAGCAGTTCTTC. It yields the protein CASSSGTTYNEQFF. J is TRBJ2-1 and V is TRBV11-3; 7 positions agree with TRBD2. V lost 4 bases to trimming and J lost 4 bases; unmatched junction nucleotides: 4. Per the germline V gene, CDR1 is SGHNT and CDR2 is YENEEA. CDR3 length: 14 residues.

This sequence joins TRBV18 and TRBJ1-1; D is possibly TRBD1 (5 bases). CDR1 KGHSH and CDR2 LQKENI come from the germline V gene. Trimming stripped 2 bases from V and 7 bases from J, with 14 bases between. The CDR3 contains 14 residues. The DNA for the CDR3 is TGTGCCAGCTCACCAAATGGCGGGACCCTTGAAGCTTTCTTT. This gives the protein CASSPNGGTLEAFF.

CDR3 residues: CASSFQGGGEAFF. In DNA form, the CDR3 reads TGTGCCAGCAGCTTTCAGGGAGGCGGTGAAGCTTTCTTT. J is TRBJ1-1 and V is TRBV27; D possibly corresponds to TRBD1 (5 bases). This CDR3 has 13 residues. In germline, CDR1 is MNHEY, CDR2 SMNVEV (reference sequence). V was clipped by 6 bases and J by 7 bases, with 15 bases between them.

For this clone: The junction departs from germline at one end; a sequencing error may be responsible. The chain combines TRBV5-1 with TRBJ1-2, with unresolved D. The germline CDR1 and CDR2 sequences are SGHRS and YFSETQ. The CDR3 has 15 amino acids. Written as DNA, the CDR3 is TGCGCCAGCAGTTTGGGAGGTAACCTTAACTATGGCTACACCTTC. This encodes CASSLGGNLNYGYTF.

The V gene is TRBV10-3, the J gene TRBJ2-1, with TRBD2 as a possible D gene (7 bases). The ends were cut back, 8 bases at V and 0 bases at J, with 11 bases in the middle. Germline values: CDR1 ENHRY, CDR2 SYGVKD. The CDR3 length is 14 residues. CDR3 region: CAIGGGSSYNEQFF. The CDR3 coding sequence is TGTGCCATCGGGGGGGGCAGCTCCTACAATGAGCAGTTCTTC.

The chain recombines TRBV12-5 with TRBJ2-3; possibly TRBD2 for D (6 bases). This CDR3 is built from 14 residues. Germline V lookup: CDR1 LGHNT, CDR2 FRNRAP. V dropped 5 bases and J dropped 7 bases, with 16 bases sitting between them. The CDR3 region is CASGPSSLAHTQYF. As DNA, the CDR3 is TGTGCTAGTGGTCCTTCCTCACTAGCACATACGCAGTATTTT.

The V gene is TRBV19, the J gene TRBJ1-5; 9 nucleotides align to TRBD1. The CDR3 extends over 14 amino acids. In germline, CDR1 is LNHDA, CDR2 SQIVND (reference sequence). V lost 4 bases to trimming and J lost 5 bases; unmatched junction nucleotides: 3. The CDR3 region is CASSTGQGDQPQHF. CDR3 bases: TGTGCCAGTAGTACGGGACAGGGTGATCAGCCCCAGCATTTT.

The V and J genes are TRBV7-2 and TRBJ2-5; TRBD1 or TRBD2 may be the D gene (5 bases each). This CDR3 is built from 16 residues. The germline V gene encodes CDR1 SGHTA and CDR2 FQGNSA. V was clipped by 2 bases and J by 5 bases, with 18 bases between them. The CDR3 loop is CASSLSGAGKWETQYF. The CDR3, as DNA: TGTGCCAGCAGCTTATCCGGGGCAGGGAAATGGGAGACCCAGTACTTC.

CDR3 in amino acids: CASSMGGAASQPQHF. The CDR3 DNA sequence: TGTGCCAGTAGTATGGGTGGCGCGGCCAGTCAGCCCCAGCATTTT. The chain couples TRBV19 to TRBJ1-5, with D unclear. Germline V lookup: CDR1 LNHDA, CDR2 SQIVND (reference sequence). With 3 bases removed from V and 6 bases from J, the gap between germline ends came to 15 bases. The CDR3 spans 15 residues.

The chain employs TRBV7-9 and TRBJ1-2, with 8 positions matching TRBD1. Trimming cost V 5 bases and J 4 bases; bases outside gene matches: 3. Germline values: CDR1 SEHNR, CDR2 FQNEAQ (reference sequence). This CDR3 spans 13 amino acids. The CDR3 region has the DNA TGTGCCAGCAGCCGTACAGGGGGCTATGGCTACACCTTC. It codes for CASSRTGGYGYTF.

The chain recombines TRBV27 with TRBJ2-1, with 8 bases lining up with TRBD1. CDR1 MNHEY and CDR2 SMNVEV come from the germline V gene (reference sequence). The CDR3 consists of 16 residues. Unmatched junction bases numbered 7, after V lost 4 bases and J lost 2 bases. The CDR3 here is CASSSIQGAPYNEQFF. Here the CDR3 DNA reads TGTGCCAGCAGTTCGATTCAGGGGGCTCCCTACAATGAGCAGTTCTTC.

The chain links TRBV18 to TRBJ2-3; D is possibly TRBD1 (6 bases). Per germline, CDR1 KGHSH and CDR2 LQKENI. This CDR3 comprises 14 residues. The V gene lost 6 bases and the J gene lost 5 bases, with 15 bases spanning the gap. The CDR3 spells CASSRQASVDTQYF. The CDR3 nucleotides are TGTGCCAGCTCGCGACAGGCGTCCGTAGATACGCAGTATTTT. The variable domain in full, completed from reference TRBV18 and TRBJ2-3, reads NAGVMQNPRHLVRRRGQEARLRCSPMKGHSHVYWYRQLPEEGLKFMVYLQKENIIDESGMPKERFSAEFPKEGPSILRIQQVVRGDSAAYFCASSRQASVDTQYFGPGTRLTVL.

The chain recombines TRBV30 with TRBJ2-3, with 8 bases that match TRBD2. The length of the CDR3 is 12 residues. Losses at the gene ends were 3 bases for V and 4 bases for J; bases not matched to a gene: 0. Germline assignment: CDR1 GTSNPN and CDR2 SVGIG (reference sequence). The CDR3, as DNA: TGTGCCTGGAGGCGGGGGGCAGATACGCAGTATTTT. Its protein product is CAWRRGADTQYF.

The gene calls are TRBV6-2 or TRBV6-3 and TRBJ2-3; D not certain. Trimming stripped 1 base from V and 6 bases from J, with 11 bases between. The germline V gene encodes CDR1 MNHEY and CDR2 SVGEGT. The CDR3 runs to 14 residues. CDR3 region: CASSYWVDLDTQYF. CDR3 in DNA: TGTGCCAGCAGTTACTGGGTAGACTTGGATACGCAGTATTTT.

CDR3 protein: CAIGQGFWENTEAFF. CDR3 coding DNA: TGTGCCATCGGACAGGGATTTTGGGAGAACACTGAAGCTTTCTTT. The chain employs TRBV6-5 and TRBJ1-1; 8 bases fit TRBD1. The CDR3 covers 15 residues. With 10 bases clipped from V and 1 base from J, the junction kept 11 bases outside the gene matches. Germline V gene sequence: CDR1 MNHEY, CDR2 SVGAGI.

The genes are TRBV27 and TRBJ1-2; 9 positions agree with TRBD1. V shed 4 bases and J 6 bases; nucleotides not matched to a gene: 6. Per the germline V gene, CDR1 is MNHEY and CDR2 is SMNVEV (reference sequence). The CDR3 extends over 14 amino acids. The CDR3 DNA reads TGTGCCAGCAGTTACAGGGGGCGGAGGGATGGCTACACCTTC. Translated, it gives CASSYRGRRDGYTF.

About this clone: The germline gene is not matched at one end of the junction; a read error may be the cause. This sequence joins TRBV11-3 and TRBJ2-7; D gene ambiguous. Germline CDR1 is SGHNT and CDR2 is YENEEA. CDR3 length: 13 residues. CDR3 DNA: TGTGCCAGCAGCTTAGACCAAGCCTACGGGCAGTACTTC. Its translation is CASSLDQAYGQYF.

This clone appeared once. CDR3 sequence: CATSDLAFTEAFF. For the CDR3, the DNA is TGTGCCACCAGTGATTTGGCCTTTACTGAAGCTTTCTTT. The rearrangement joins TRBV24-1 to TRBJ1-1, with unresolved D. The CDR3 sequence is 13 residues long. Per germline, CDR1 KGHDR and CDR2 SFDVKD. Trimming left V 0 bases short and J 5 bases short, with 6 bases between.

The chain recombines TRBV5-1 with TRBJ1-1; TRBD1 matches 9 bases. Germline V gene sequence: CDR1 SGHRS, CDR2 YFSETQ. The CDR3 has 17 amino acids. The ends lost 2 bases at V and 0 bases at J; junction bases unmatched: 8. The CDR3 nucleotides read TGCGCCAGCAGCTTAAATCCGGGACAGGGATTGAACACTGAAGCTTTCTTT. Residues: CASSLNPGQGLNTEAFF. Drawing the rest from reference TRBV5-1 and TRBJ1-1, the complete variable domain is KAGVTQTPRYLIKTRGQQVTLSCSPISGHRSVSWYQQTPGQGLQFLFEYFSETQRNKGNFPGRFSGRQFSNSRSEMNVSTLELGDSALYLCASSLNPGQGLNTEAFFGQGTRLTVV.

The V gene is TRBV5-8, the J gene TRBJ1-1; D possibly corresponds to TRBD1 (6 bases). Germline V CDR1 and CDR2: SGHTS, YDEGEE. This CDR3 spans 15 amino acids. Trimming shortened V by 0 bases and J by 4 bases, and 13 bases separated the two germline ends. DNA of the CDR3: TGTGCCAGCAGCTTGGCCGGCAGGGGTAGCACTGAAGCTTTCTTT. The encoded protein is CASSLAGRGSTEAFF.

J is TRBJ1-1 and V is TRBV18, with TRBD1 identical over 9 bases. With 7 bases clipped from V and 4 bases from J, the junction kept 4 bases outside the gene matches. This CDR3 has 13 residues. CDR1 KGHSH and CDR2 LQKENI come from the germline V gene. CDR3 nucleotides: TGTGCCAGCTTGGGACAGGGTCTCACTGAAGCTTTCTTT. Amino acids: CASLGQGLTEAFF.

This clone was seen once. The chain recombines TRBV27 with TRBJ2-7; TRBD2 might be the D (6 bases). Trimming removed 5 bases at V and 3 bases at J, with 17 bases between. CDR3 length: 15 residues. Germline CDR1 reads MNHEY; CDR2 reads SMNVEV (reference sequence). CDR3 protein: CASSPGTKGLYEQYF. The CDR3 coding sequence is TGTGCCAGCAGTCCGGGGACGAAGGGACTCTACGAGCAGTACTTC.

The chain joins TRBV6-1 to TRBJ1-1; D gene ambiguous. The CDR3 consists of 13 residues. Germline V gene sequence: CDR1 MNHNS, CDR2 SASEGT. Trimming left V 3 bases short and J 4 bases short, with 9 bases between. The CDR3 bases are TGTGCCAGCAGTGAGTTACTGACCACTGAAGCTTTCTTT. The encoded protein is CASSELLTTEAFF.

The CDR3 region is CASSFTPATEAFF. CDR3 nucleotide sequence: TGTGCCAGCAGCTTCACACCAGCCACTGAAGCTTTCTTT. The rearrangement joins TRBV7-3 to TRBJ1-1; D gene uncertain. The germline V gene has CDR1 SGHTA and CDR2 FQGTGA. This CDR3 has 13 residues. V lost 3 bases, J lost 4 bases, and 9 bases lay in between.